The 17 T cell receptor beta chains presented below share a single source sample, sequenced in a study of shared clonotypes between healthy human individuals. Naive CD8 cells comprised CD45RO-negative, CCR7-positively selected cells, excluding terminally differentiated effector memory CD45RA+ cells. Method: immunoSEQ multiplex PCR; TCRdb's copy keeps in-frame clones and lacks some. Counted here are about 2,200,000 clones, about 92% occurring once; the ten biggest clones make up more than 1.5%. The sample comprised naive CD8+ T cells from PBMCs. Receptors originate from a man aged 18 to 35 in good health. Some clones in this sample may be carry-over from other donors' samples.

This chain connects TRBV27 to TRBJ2-1, with D tentatively TRBD1 (5 bases). Trimming took 5 bases from V and 9 from J, leaving 11 bases between them. The CDR3 has 12 residues. From germline, CDR1 is MNHEY and CDR2 SMNVEV (reference sequence). This CDR3 is CASSPTTVEQFF. Here the CDR3 DNA reads TGTGCCAGCAGTCCGACGACAGTTGAGCAGTTCTTC.

This chain uses TRBV11-2 with TRBJ1-4; D is undetermined. V was clipped by 2 bases and J by 2 bases, with 12 bases between them. The CDR3 contains 16 residues. Germline-derived CDR1 and CDR2 are SGHAT and FQNNGV. The CDR3 DNA is TGTGCCAGCAGCTTATATTCGAGGAGGACTAATGAAAAACTGTTTTTT. Translating it yields CASSLYSRRTNEKLFF.

CDR3 in amino acids: CASSFPNSEAKNIQYF. Written as DNA, the CDR3 is TGTGCCAGCAGCTTTCCTAACAGTGAAGCCAAAAACATTCAGTACTTC. This chain joins TRBV28 and TRBJ2-4; D not certain. Trimming took 6 bases from V and 0 from J, leaving 15 bases between them. The CDR3 is 16 residues long. Germline V lookup: CDR1 MDHEN, CDR2 SYDVKM.

The V gene is TRBV6-6, the J gene TRBJ2-3; D gene ambiguous. V lost 5 bases, J lost 3 bases, and 6 bases lay in between. CDR3 size: 12 residues. Germline V gene lookup returns CDR1 MNHNY and CDR2 SVGAGI (reference sequence). CDR3 amino acids: CASSGPTDTQYF. The CDR3 DNA sequence: TGTGCCAGCAGTGGACCAACAGATACGCAGTATTTT.

The chain combines TRBV6-1 with TRBJ2-5, with TRBD2 identical over 13 bases. CDR3 length: 18 amino acids. V trimming: 0 bases; J trimming: 4 bases; junction bases outside the gene matches: 8. Germline V lookup: CDR1 MNHNS, CDR2 SASEGT. CDR3 bases: TGTGCCAGCAGTGAAGCAGGACTAGCGGGAGTGGTTGGAGAGACCCAGTACTTC. Translated, it gives CASSEAGLAGVVGETQYF.

The chain combines TRBV2 with TRBJ2-2, with 8 positions matching TRBD1. Germline CDR1 SNHLY, CDR2 FYNNEI. The CDR3 length is 19 residues. After removal of 2 bases from V and 0 bases from J, the junction contained 11 bases not matched to a gene. In DNA, the CDR3 is TGTGCCAGCAGTGAAAGGGGGGACAGGACATCCGCGAACACCGGGGAGCTGTTTTTT. As protein: CASSERGDRTSANTGELFF.

V gene TRBV28 combines with J gene TRBJ1-1; the D is unclear. V was trimmed by 5 bases and J by 3 bases, leaving 7 bases between them. Germline V gene sequence: CDR1 MDHEN, CDR2 SYDVKM. The CDR3 is 12 amino acids. CDR3 nucleotide sequence: TGTGCCAGCAGTGCAGAATACACTGAAGCTTTCTTT. This sequence encodes CASSAEYTEAFF.

The genes are TRBV7-6 and TRBJ2-7, with 9 bases fitting TRBD2. Germline CDR1 SGHVS, CDR2 FNYEAQ. The CDR3 loop spans 13 amino acids. J was trimmed by 2 bases and V by 6 bases; bases with no gene match: 2. CDR3 DNA: TGTGCCAGCAGTAGCGGGAGCCCCTACGAGCAGTACTTC. Amino acids: CASSSGSPYEQYF.

V gene TRBV4-1 combines with J gene TRBJ2-7; unclear D gene. The V end was cut by 4 bases, the J end by 3 bases, with 13 bases between. CDR1 and CDR2 from the germline V gene are MGHRA and YSYEKL. The CDR3 is 14 residues long. The CDR3 sequence is CASSPAGFLYEQYF. The CDR3 DNA is TGCGCCAGCAGCCCGGCCGGGTTCCTCTACGAGCAGTACTTC.

The chain employs TRBV7-9 and TRBJ1-1; D not resolved. Germline CDR1 and CDR2: SEHNR and FQNEAQ (reference sequence). This CDR3 region has 14 residues. V was clipped by 5 bases and J by 5 bases, with 15 bases between them. CDR3 sequence reads: CASSPTGWTTEAFF. In DNA form, the CDR3 reads TGTGCCAGCAGCCCAACTGGGTGGACGACTGAAGCTTTCTTT.

The CDR3 DNA reads as TGTGCCAGCAGCTCGAGTCTCTCTCCCTACGAGCAGTACTTC. This sequence encodes CASSSSLSPYEQYF. The chain uses TRBV13 and TRBJ2-7; D ambiguous. This CDR3 spans 14 amino acids. V lost 4 bases, J lost 2 bases, and 12 bases lay in between. Germline CDR1 reads PRHDT; CDR2 reads FYEKMQ (reference sequence). Filled out from reference TRBV13 and TRBJ2-7, the complete variable domain reads AAGVIQSPRHLIKEKRETATLKCYPIPRHDTVYWYQQGPGQDPQFLISFYEKMQSDKGSIPDRFSAQQFSDYHSELNMSSLELGDSALYFCASSSSLSPYEQYFGPGTRLTVT.

The rearrangement joins TRBV9 to TRBJ2-5, with D perhaps assigned TRBD1 or TRBD2 (5 bases each). This CDR3 spans 15 amino acids. Germline loops: CDR1 SGDLS, CDR2 YYNGEE. V gave up 0 bases and J gave up 1 base, with 10 bases separating them. CDR3 DNA sequence: TGTGCCAGCAGCGTAGGCGTTGGGGGCCAAGAGACCCAGTACTTC. It specifies CASSVGVGGQETQYF.

Of note for this clone: Other DNA sequences in the sample encode the same CDR3. This chain uses TRBV15 with TRBJ2-7; the D is unclear. Trimming took off 1 base at V and 2 bases at J, with 6 bases between the two ends. Germline V lookup: CDR1 LNHNV, CDR2 YYDKDF (reference sequence). The CDR3 is 13 amino acids. In nucleotides, the CDR3 is TGTGCCACCAGCAGAGCAGAGACCTACGAGCAGTACTTC. Its translation is CATSRAETYEQYF.

This chain joins TRBV9 and TRBJ2-6, with D hard to call. Trimming removed 0 bases at V and 6 bases at J, with 10 bases between. The CDR3 loop spans 15 amino acids. Germline V lookup: CDR1 SGDLS, CDR2 YYNGEE. The CDR3 here is CASSVVGSLANVLTF. CDR3 bases: TGTGCCAGCAGCGTAGTGGGTAGCTTGGCCAACGTCCTGACTTTC.

This chain links TRBV5-1 with TRBJ2-1; 10 bases fit TRBD1. The CDR3 contains 15 residues. CDR1 is SGHRS and CDR2 is YFSETQ in the germline V gene. The J segment lost 2 bases and the V segment lost 9 bases, leaving 8 bases of the junction unmatched. CDR3 residues: CATRGDRGPYNEQFF. CDR3 bases: TGCGCCACCAGAGGGGACAGGGGTCCCTACAATGAGCAGTTCTTC.

The chain couples TRBV28 to TRBJ2-5, with 9 bases matching TRBD2. Trimming removed 4 bases from V and 9 bases from J; junction bases left unmatched: 9. The CDR3 is made up of 14 amino acids. The germline V gene has CDR1 MDHEN and CDR2 SYDVKM. The CDR3 is CASSWTSASGAQYF. For the CDR3, the DNA is TGTGCCAGCAGTTGGACTAGCGCCTCAGGTGCCCAGTACTTC.

This chain joins TRBV7-8 and TRBJ1-5, with a weak D call TRBD1 (5 bases). V lost 3 bases, J lost 1 base, and 10 bases lay in between. The CDR3 consists of 15 residues. Germline lookup yields CDR1 SGHVS and CDR2 FQNEAQ. The CDR3 spells CASSFATESNQPQHF. For the CDR3, the DNA is TGTGCCAGCAGCTTCGCGACAGAGAGCAATCAGCCCCAGCATTTT.